This TCR beta chain was documented in a study of long-term antiretroviral therapy in people with HIV. The germline gives CDR1 MGHRA, CDR2 YSYEKL. Trimming pared 5 bases from V and 7 bases from J, leaving 18 bases between. The CDR3 length is 15 residues. This clone was recorded once. Researchers ran immunoSEQ v3.0 at survey level. The method was immunoSEQ multiplex PCR; TCRdb's version includes in-frame clones alone and lacks a portion of them. This table holds 20,000 to 25,000 clones, under 90% found once. Source: unsorted PBMCs, taken less than 2.5 years after starting antiretroviral therapy. This TCR came from a man in his forties with HIV. J is TRBJ1-5 and V is TRBV4-1; maybe TRBD1 (5 bases). Here the CDR3 DNA reads TGCGCCAGCAGCGCAGGGACGGCGGGAGGACAGCCCCAGCATTTT. This gives the protein CASSAGTAGGQPQHF.